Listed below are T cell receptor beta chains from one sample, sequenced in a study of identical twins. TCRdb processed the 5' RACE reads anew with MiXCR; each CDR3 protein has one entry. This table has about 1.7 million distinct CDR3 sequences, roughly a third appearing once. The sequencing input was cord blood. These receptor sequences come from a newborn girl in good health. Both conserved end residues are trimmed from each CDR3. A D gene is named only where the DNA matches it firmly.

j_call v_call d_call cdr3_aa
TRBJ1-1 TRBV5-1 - ASSSALFTGVGTEAF
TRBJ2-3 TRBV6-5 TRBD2 ASSYSTALAGGGTDTQY
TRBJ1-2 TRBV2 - ASSEATSYGYT
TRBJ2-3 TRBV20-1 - SARDTSDTQY
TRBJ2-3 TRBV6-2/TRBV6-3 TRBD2 ASSTTSQPPDTQY
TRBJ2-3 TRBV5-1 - ASSFGLNTDTQY
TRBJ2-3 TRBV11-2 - ASSLVGGVVEDTQY
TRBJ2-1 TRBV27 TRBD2 ASSLLGPSGSNEQF
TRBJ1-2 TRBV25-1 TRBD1 ASSPRGQPRPNYGYT
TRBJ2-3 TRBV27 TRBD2 ASSLPLTSGSPDTQY
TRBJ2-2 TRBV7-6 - VSSQTTGELF
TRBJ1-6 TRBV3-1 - ASSRTGTTNSPLH
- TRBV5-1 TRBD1 ASSSRQMTGDYEQY
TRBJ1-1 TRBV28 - ASSSSTVRRAF
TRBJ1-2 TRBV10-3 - AISDGDLNYGYT
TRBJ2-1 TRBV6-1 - ASSVQGAYNEQF
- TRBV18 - ASSPAKVSSEQY
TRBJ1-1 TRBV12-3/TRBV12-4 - ASSLDNSRQAF
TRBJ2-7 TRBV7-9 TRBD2 ASRPGTSGRVHEWYEQY
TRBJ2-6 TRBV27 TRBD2 ASSLGGRAGANVLT
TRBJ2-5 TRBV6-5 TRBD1 ASSYPIGQGARRETQY
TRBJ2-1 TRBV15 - ATSRGRSSYNEHF
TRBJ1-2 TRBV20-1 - SAIEGNYGYT
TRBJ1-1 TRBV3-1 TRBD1 ASSPGQGTNTEAF
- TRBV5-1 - ASSLVGKGGNEQY
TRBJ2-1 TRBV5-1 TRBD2 ASSLVAGVTTYEQF
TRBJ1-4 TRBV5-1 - ASSLGDVPNEKLF
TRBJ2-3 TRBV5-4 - ASSLGGPTPTDTQY
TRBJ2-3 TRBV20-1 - SARLPTPDTQY
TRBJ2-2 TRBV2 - ASSERQGVTGELF
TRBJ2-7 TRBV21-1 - ASSLTGWVSEQY
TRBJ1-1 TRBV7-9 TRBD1 ASSLVKGQENTEAF
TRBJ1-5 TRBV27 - ATGRFQNQPQH
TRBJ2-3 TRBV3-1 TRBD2 ASSQAAGRGTQY
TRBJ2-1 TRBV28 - ASDATAPLNEQF
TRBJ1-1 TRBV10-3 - AISAGKETEAF
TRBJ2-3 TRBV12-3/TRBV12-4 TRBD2 ASSLAGTSYDTQY
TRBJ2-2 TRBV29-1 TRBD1 SYQGAVGELF
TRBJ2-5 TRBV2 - ASSGSLAETQY
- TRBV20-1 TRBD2 SARGTGTSGRPRSYNEQY
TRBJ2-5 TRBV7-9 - ASSRLGTLEETQY
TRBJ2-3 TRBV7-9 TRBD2 ASSQGLAGEEDTQY
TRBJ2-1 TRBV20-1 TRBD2 SAPGLAGYYNEQF
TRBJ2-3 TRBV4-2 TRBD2 ASSQDSFAASGNTDTQY
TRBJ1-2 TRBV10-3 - AISPGPGVNYGYT
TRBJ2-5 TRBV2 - ASSGTENEQY
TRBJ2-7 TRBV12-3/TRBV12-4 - ASSLVLPQKGSYEQY
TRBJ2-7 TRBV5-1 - ASSLGSSRSYEQY
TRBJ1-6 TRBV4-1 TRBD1 ASNYRGELDNSPLH
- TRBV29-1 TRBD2 SVQGGETQF
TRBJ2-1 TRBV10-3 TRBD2 AISESGRVEQF
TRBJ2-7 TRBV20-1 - SANGVAGSLYEQY
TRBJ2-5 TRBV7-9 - ASSLNTVETQY
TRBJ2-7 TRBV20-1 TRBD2 SAERTSGLYEQY
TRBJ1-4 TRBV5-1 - ASSPSAGPGEKLF
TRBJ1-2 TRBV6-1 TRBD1 ASRRGTGVNYGYT
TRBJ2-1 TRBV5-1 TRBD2 ASLTGGSGNNEQF
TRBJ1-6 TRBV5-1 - ASSPGIQVLSPH